This T cell receptor beta chain was sequenced in a study of blood T cell repertoires in COVID-19. On the study more broadly: Researchers got acute and convalescent COVID-19 samples from the United States, Italy and Spain. T cells, B-cell-depleted T cells, or PBMCs supplied cDNA or gDNA.

Only in-frame clones appear in the TCRdb table, and some are missing; sequencing was by immunoSEQ multiplex PCR. The sample yields about 84,000 clones, 70% to 85% seen once. The germline V gene encodes CDR1 SGHAT and CDR2 FQDESV (reference sequence). V gave up 5 bases and J gave up 0 bases, with 16 bases separating them. CDR3 length: 16 residues. The sequence derives from a man aged 45-60 years with active or convalescent COVID-19. Sequenced material: peripheral blood. The chain links TRBV11-1 to TRBJ1-1; D is perhaps TRBD1 (6 bases). In nucleotides, the CDR3 is TGTGCCAGCAGCCGCGCGGACAGCCGGATGAACACTGAAGCTTTCTTT. Translated: CASSRADSRMNTEAFF.